This T cell receptor (beta chain) was obtained from a study of blood T cell repertoires in COVID-19. Measured with immunoSEQ multiplex PCR; TCRdb has only the in-frame clones, and not every one. The sample carries fewer than 180,000 clones, roughly 80% recorded once. The CDR3 covers 15 residues. Looked up from germline, CDR1 is LNHDA and CDR2 is SQIVND (reference sequence). J was trimmed by 3 bases and V by 6 bases; bases with no gene match: 9. Sequences were obtained from peripheral blood. The TCR was taken from a man aged 65 to 85 with acute or convalescent COVID-19. The chain links TRBV19 to TRBJ2-7; the match to TRBD1 covers 9 bases. The CDR3 spells CASSLQSGQGYEQYF. The DNA for the CDR3 is TGTGCCAGTAGCCTCCAATCGGGACAGGGCTACGAGCAGTACTTC.